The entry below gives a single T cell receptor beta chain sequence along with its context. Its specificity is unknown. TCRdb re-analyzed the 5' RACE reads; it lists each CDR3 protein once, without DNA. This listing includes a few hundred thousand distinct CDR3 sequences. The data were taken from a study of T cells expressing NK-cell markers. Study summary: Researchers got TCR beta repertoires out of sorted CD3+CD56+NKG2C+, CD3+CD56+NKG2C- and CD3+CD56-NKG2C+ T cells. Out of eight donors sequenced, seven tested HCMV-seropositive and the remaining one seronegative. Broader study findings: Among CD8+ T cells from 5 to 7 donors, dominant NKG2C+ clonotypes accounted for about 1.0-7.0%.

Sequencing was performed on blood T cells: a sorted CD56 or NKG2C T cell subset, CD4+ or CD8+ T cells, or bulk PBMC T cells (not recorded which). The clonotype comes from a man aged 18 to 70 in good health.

The CDR3 loop is CASSLTGAKNTEAFF. This chain joins TRBV3-1 and TRBJ1-1; checking the TCRdb D call of TRBD1 is not possible without DNA. The CDR3 loop spans 15 amino acids. CDR1 and CDR2 (germline): LGHDT, YNNKEL (reference sequence).